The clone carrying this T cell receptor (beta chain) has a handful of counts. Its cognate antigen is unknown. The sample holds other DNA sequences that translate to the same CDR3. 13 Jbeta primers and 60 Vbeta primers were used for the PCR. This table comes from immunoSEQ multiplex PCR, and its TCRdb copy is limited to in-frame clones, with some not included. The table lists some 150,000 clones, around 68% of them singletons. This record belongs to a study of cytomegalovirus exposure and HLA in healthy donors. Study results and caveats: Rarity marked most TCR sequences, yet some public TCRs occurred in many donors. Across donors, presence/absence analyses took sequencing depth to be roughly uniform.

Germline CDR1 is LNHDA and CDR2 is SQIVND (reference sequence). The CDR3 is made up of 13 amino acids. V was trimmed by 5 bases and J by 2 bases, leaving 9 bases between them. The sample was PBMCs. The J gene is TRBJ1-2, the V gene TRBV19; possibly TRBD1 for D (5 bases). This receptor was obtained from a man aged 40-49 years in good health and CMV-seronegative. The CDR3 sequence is CASSAGPNYGYTF. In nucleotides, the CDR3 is TGTGCCAGTAGTGCGGGACCGAACTATGGCTACACCTTC.